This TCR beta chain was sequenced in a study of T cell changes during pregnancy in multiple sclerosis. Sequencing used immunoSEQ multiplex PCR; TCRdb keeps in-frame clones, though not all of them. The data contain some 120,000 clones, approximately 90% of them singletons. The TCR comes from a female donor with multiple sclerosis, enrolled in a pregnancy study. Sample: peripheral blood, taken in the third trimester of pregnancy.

For the CDR3, the DNA is TGTGCCAGCAGCTTAGGAGCGGGGGTGTCGGATACGCAGTATTTT. Its protein product is CASSLGAGVSDTQYF. The chain is built from TRBV7-8 and TRBJ2-3, with TRBD2 matching 8 bases. CDR1 is SGHVS and CDR2 is FQNEAQ in the germline V gene. There are 15 residues in the CDR3. V was pared by 1 base and J by 6 bases, with 6 bases of the junction left unmatched.